This T cell receptor beta chain was found in a study of T cells after somatic rescue of genetic block. Note on this clone: Distinct nucleotide sequences in the sample also encode this CDR3.

The V gene end was trimmed by 1 base and the J gene end by 4 bases; junction bases not matched to a gene: 0. This CDR3 has 14 amino acids. Germline assignment: CDR1 LGHNA and CDR2 YSLEER. Profiled with immunoSEQ multiplex PCR; TCRdb holds only in-frame clones, not every one. The profile shows 55,000 or so clones, approximately 96% of them singletons. The sequencing sample was made of peripheral blood mononuclear cells (PBMCs). The TCR was taken from a child younger than two. The chain has TRBV4-3 and TRBJ2-5, with TRBD2 matching over 10 bases. The CDR3 DNA sequence: TGCGCCAGCAGCCAAGGACTAGCGGGAGAGACCCAGTACTTC. It translates to CASSQGLAGETQYF.